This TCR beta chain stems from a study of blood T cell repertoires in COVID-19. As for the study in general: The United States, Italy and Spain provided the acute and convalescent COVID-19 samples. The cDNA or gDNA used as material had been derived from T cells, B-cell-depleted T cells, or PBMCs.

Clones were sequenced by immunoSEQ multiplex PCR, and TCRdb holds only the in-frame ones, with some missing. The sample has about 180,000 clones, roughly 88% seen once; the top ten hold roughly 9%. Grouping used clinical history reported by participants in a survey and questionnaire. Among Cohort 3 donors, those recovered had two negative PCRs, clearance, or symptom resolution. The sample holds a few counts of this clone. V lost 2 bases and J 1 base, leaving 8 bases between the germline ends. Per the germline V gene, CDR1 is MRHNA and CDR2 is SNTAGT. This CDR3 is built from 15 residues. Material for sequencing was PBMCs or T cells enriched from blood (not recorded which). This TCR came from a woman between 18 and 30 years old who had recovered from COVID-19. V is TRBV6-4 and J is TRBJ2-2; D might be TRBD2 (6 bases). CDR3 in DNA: TGTGCCAGCAGTGACGGGGGGATGAACACCGGGGAGCTGTTTTTT. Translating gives CASSDGGMNTGELFF.